This T cell receptor (beta chain) was captured in a study of human T cells and chemical hapten exposure. TCRdb re-analysed the RACE reads in MiXCR, keeping a single row per CDR3 protein. The sample yields around 85,000 distinct CDR3 sequences, 10% to 15% seen once. This clonotype was picked up a small number of times. Sample time point: patch test 3, about 24 weeks after DPC sensitization. Treatment: therapeutic diphenylcyclopropenone sensitization with weekly scalp DPC. Sample: whole blood, taken in connection with sensitization to the hapten diphenylcyclopropenone (DPC). This clonotype was obtained from a woman aged 45-59 years with alopecia areata. Some clones in this sample may be carry-over from other donors' samples.

CDR3 nucleotide sequence: TGCGCCAGCAGCTTGGTAGAAATCACAGATACGCAGTATTTT. This gives the protein CASSLVEITDTQYF. V usage is TRBV5-1 and J usage is TRBJ2-3; D remains unclear. The V gene lost 0 bases and the J gene lost 2 bases, with 7 bases spanning the gap. Germline CDR1 SGHRS, CDR2 YFSETQ. This CDR3 is 14 amino acids long.